This TCR beta chain was sequenced for a study of OX40 agonist ivuxolimab in advanced cancers. Study information: Hepatocellular carcinoma, melanoma, renal cell or head and neck cancer was diagnosed in the dose-escalation patients. Patients with prior anti-PD-1, anti-PD-L1 or anti-CTLA-4 therapy were eligible; approximately 40% had some.

Germline V lookup: CDR1 LGHNA, CDR2 YSLEER. The CDR3 is 17 amino acids. Blood samples were obtained at baseline, cycle 4 day 1, and cycle 7 day 1. The method was immunoSEQ multiplex PCR; TCRdb's version includes in-frame clones alone and lacks a portion of them. The data contain about 80,000 clones, 80% to 90% of them singletons. As regards this clone: One end of the junction varies from germline; a read error may be responsible.

This clonotype was sampled from an adult with an advanced solid tumor such as melanoma, head and neck, liver or kidney cancer. The genes are TRBV4-3 and TRBJ2-2; TRBD1 matches 9 bases. The sequenced sample was CD4+ or CD8+ T cells sorted from blood, obtained in a trial of the OX40 agonist ivuxolimab. In DNA, the CDR3 is TGCGCCAGCAGACAAGATCATTGGACAGGGGTGACCGGGGAGCTGTTTTTT. The encoded protein is CASRQDHWTGVTGELFF.